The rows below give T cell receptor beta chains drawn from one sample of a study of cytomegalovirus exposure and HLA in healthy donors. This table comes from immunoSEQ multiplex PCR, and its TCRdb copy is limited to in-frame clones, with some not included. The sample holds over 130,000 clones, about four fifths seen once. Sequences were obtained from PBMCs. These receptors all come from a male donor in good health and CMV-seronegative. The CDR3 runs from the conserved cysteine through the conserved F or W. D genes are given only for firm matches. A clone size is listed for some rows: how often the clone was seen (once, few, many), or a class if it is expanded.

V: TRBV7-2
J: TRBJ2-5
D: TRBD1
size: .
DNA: TGTGCCAGCAGCTCACTCGGACAGGGAAGGGAGACCCAGTACTTC
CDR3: CASSSLGQGRETQYF

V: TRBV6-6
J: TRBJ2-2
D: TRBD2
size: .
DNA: TGTGCCAGCAGTACGCGACTAGCGGGGAACACCGGGGAGCTGTTTTTT
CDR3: CASSTRLAGNTGELFF

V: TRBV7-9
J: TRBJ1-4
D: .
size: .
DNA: TGTGCCAGCAGCTCGGTAAAGGGTTGGGACAACAAACTGTTTTTT
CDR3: CASSSVKGWDNKLFF

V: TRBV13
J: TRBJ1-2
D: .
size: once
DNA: TGTGCCAGCAGCGCGGACAGAGACTATGGCTACACCTTC
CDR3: CASSADRDYGYTF

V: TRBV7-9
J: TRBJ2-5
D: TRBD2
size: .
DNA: TGTGCCAGCAGCCCCCGTATTGTAGCGGGAGGACCTTGGGAGACCCAGTACTTC
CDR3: CASSPRIVAGGPWETQYF

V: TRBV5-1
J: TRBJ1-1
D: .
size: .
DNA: TGCGCCAGCAGCTACTTTTCCGGGACTAACACTGAAGCTTTCTTT
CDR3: CASSYFSGTNTEAFF

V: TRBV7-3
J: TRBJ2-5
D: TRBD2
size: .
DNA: TGTGCCAGCAGCTTAATGCCAGCGGGAGGACAAGAGACCCAGTACTTC
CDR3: CASSLMPAGGQETQYF

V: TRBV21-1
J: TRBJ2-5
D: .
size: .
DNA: TGTGGGGAAAAAGACAGGGGAGAGACCCAGTACTTC
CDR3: CGEKDRGETQYF

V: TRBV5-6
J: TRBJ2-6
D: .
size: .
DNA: TGTGCCAGCAGCGCCCAGGGTACGGCTGGGGCCAACGTCCTGACTTTC
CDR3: CASSAQGTAGANVLTF

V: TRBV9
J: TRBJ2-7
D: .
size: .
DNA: TGTGCCAGCAGCGTAGAGGACTTTAGCTCCTACGAGCAGTACTTC
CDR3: CASSVEDFSSYEQYF

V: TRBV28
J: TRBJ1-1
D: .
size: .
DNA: TGTGCCAGCAGCGTCAGGGGTGAAGCTTTCTTT
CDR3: CASSVRGEAFF

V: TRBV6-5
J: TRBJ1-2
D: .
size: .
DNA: TGTGCCAGCAGTTTTAGGCAGGGGAATGGCTACACCTTC
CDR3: CASSFRQGNGYTF

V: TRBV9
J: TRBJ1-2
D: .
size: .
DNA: TGTGCCAGCAGCGTAGGTCGGGGGGCGGATGGCTACACCTTC
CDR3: CASSVGRGADGYTF

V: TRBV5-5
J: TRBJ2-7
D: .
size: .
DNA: TGTGCCAGCAGCTTGGGGACTGGCGTCTACGAGCAGTACTTC
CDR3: CASSLGTGVYEQYF

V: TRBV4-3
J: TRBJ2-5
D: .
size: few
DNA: TGCGCCAGCAGTACCGCGGGCAGGGGCCATGAGACCCAGTACTTC
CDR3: CASSTAGRGHETQYF

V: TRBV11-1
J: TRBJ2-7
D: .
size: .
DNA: TGTGCCAGCAGCTTATCAGGTTACGAGCAGTACTTC
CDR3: CASSLSGYEQYF

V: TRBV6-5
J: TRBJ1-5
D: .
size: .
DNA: TGTGCCAGCGGACGGGGGTTTCAGCCCCAGCATTTT
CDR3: CASGRGFQPQHF

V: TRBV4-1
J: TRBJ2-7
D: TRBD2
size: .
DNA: TGCGCCAGCAGCCACTCGACTAGCGGAAACGAGCAGTACTTC
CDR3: CASSHSTSGNEQYF

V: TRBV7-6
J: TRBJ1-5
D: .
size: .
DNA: TGTGCCAGCAGCTTAGCATTAGCTCAGCCCCAGCATTTT
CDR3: CASSLALAQPQHF

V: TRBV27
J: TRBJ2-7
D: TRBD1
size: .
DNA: TGTGCCAGCAGTCCCGGGACAGGGTTCAACGAGCAGTACTTC
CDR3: CASSPGTGFNEQYF

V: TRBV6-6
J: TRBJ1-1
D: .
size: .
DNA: TGTGCCAGCAGTTACCACGGGGGGGGGCGCACTGAAGCTTTCTTT
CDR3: CASSYHGGGRTEAFF

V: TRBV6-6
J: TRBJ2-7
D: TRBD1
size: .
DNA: TGTGCCAGCAGTTACGGCGCAGGGGGCGAGCAGTACTTC
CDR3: CASSYGAGGEQYF

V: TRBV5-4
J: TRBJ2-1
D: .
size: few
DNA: TGTGCCAGCAGCTTGGTCGGCGGGTCCTACAATGAGCAGTTCTTC
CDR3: CASSLVGGSYNEQFF

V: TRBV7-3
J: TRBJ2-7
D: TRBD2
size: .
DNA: TGTGCCAGCAGCTTAGCTAGCGGGAATCCTTACGAGCAGTACTTC
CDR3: CASSLASGNPYEQYF

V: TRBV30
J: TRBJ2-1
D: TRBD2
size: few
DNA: TGTGCCTTTACCGGGACTAGCGGGAGAAATGAGCAGTTCTTC
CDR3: CAFTGTSGRNEQFF

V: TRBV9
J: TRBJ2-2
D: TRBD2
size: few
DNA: TGTGCCAGCAGCTCAGGAGGGAGGGCGAACACCGGGGAGCTGTTTTTT
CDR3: CASSSGGRANTGELFF

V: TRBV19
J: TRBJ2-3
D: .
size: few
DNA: TGTGCCAGTAGTTCCTCCGGAGGAACCCTTTCCAATACGCAGTATTTT
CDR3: CASSSSGGTLSNTQYF

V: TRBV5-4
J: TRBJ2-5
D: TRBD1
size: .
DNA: TGTGCCAGTATCCGGGACAGGGCTTCGGAGACCCAGTACTTC
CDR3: CASIRDRASETQYF

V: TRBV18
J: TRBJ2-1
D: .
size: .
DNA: TGTGCCAGCTCACCTTCCGAGGTCTCCTACAATGAGCAGTTCTTC
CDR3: CASSPSEVSYNEQFF

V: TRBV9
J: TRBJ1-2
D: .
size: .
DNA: TGTGCCAGCAGCGCCCCCTGGGGGGGGTATGGCTACACCTTC
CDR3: CASSAPWGGYGYTF

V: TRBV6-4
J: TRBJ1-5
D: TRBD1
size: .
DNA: TGTGCCAGCAGGGGTGGGGGACAGGGGGTAGCAAGTTGTCACCAGCCCCAGCATTTT
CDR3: CASRGGGQGVASCHQPQHF

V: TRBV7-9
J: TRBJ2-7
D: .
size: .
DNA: TGTGCCAGCAGCTTAGGACTACTACCCTACGAGCAGTACTTC
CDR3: CASSLGLLPYEQYF

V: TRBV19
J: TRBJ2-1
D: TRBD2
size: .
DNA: TGTGCCACCTCCCTAGCGGGAGGGCTCTTTGAGCAGTTCTTC
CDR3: CATSLAGGLFEQFF

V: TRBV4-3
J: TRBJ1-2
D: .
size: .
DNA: TGCGCCAGCAGCCAAGACAGGGTTTGGAACTATGGCTACACCTTC
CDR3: CASSQDRVWNYGYTF

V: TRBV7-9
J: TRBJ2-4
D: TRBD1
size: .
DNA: TGTGCCAGCAGCCTGACACAGGGGACCAAAAACATTCAGTACTTC
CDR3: CASSLTQGTKNIQYF

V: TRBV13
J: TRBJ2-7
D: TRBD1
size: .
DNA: TGTGCCAGCAGTTCCCAGGGGACAGGGTACGAGCAGTACTTC
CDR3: CASSSQGTGYEQYF

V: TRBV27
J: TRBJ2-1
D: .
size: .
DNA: TGTGCCAGCAGGCAGGGGAGTGGGATCCCCTACAATGAGCAGTTCTTC
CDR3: CASRQGSGIPYNEQFF

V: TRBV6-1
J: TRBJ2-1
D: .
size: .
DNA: TGTGCCAGCAGTGAAGCCCCGACACTCTACAATGAGCAGTTCTTC
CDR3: CASSEAPTLYNEQFF

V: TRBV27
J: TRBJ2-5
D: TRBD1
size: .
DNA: TGTGCCAGCAGTGGGACAGGGACCCAAGAGACCCAGTACTTC
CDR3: CASSGTGTQETQYF

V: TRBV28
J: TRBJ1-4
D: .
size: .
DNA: TGTGCCACCGGACAGCGAAACGAAAAACTGTTTTTT
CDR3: CATGQRNEKLFF

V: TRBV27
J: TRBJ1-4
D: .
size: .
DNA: TGTGCCAGCAGTTTTACAGGGCTCCCTAATGAAAAACTGTTTTTT
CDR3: CASSFTGLPNEKLFF

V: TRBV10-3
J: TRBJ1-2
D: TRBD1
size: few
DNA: TGTGCCATCAGTAGATGGGACAGGGAAGAGTATGGCTACACCTTC
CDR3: CAISRWDREEYGYTF

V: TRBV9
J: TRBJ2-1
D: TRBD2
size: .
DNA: TGTGCCAGCAGCGTAGCTGGGGCAGGGCAGGGACTAGCCCAATATGAGCAGTTCTTC
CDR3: CASSVAGAGQGLAQYEQFF

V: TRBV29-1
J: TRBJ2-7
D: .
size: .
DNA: TGCAGCGTTGACGGGAGCGAGGGGACCTACGAGCAGTACTTC
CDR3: CSVDGSEGTYEQYF

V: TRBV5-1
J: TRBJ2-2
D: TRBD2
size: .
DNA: TGCGCCAGCAGCATTGGGACTAGCGGGAGGAACACCGGGGAGCTGTTTTTT
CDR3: CASSIGTSGRNTGELFF

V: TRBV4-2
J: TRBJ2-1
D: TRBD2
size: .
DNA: TGTGCCAGCAGCCAAGCCGGGACTAGCGGGAGCGGTGAGCAGTTCTTC
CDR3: CASSQAGTSGSGEQFF

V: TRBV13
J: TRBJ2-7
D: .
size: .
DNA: TGTGCCAGCAGCTTAGGTGTAGCGGTCAAACCCTACGAGCAGTACTTC
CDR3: CASSLGVAVKPYEQYF

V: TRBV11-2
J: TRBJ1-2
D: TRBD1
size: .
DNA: TGTGCCAGCAGCTTTCCTGGGACAGGGGGAGTATTAGCCTATGGCTACACCTTC
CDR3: CASSFPGTGGVLAYGYTF

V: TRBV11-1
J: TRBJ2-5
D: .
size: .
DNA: TGTGCCAGCGCCCCTCGGGGGGCTGCGACCCAGTACTTC
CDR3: CASAPRGAATQYF

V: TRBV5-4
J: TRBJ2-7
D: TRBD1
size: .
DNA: TGTGCCAGCAGCCAACCCGGGACAGGGAGTCCCGAGCAGTACTTC
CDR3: CASSQPGTGSPEQYF

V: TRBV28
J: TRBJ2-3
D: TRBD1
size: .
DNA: TGTGCCAGTTCAATTATGGGACAGGGTAGAACAGATACGCAGTATTTT
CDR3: CASSIMGQGRTDTQYF

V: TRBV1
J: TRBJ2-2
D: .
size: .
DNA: TGCACCAGCAGCTCCCGGACTAGCGGGAGAGACGGGGAGCTGTTTTTT
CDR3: CTSSSRTSGRDGELFF

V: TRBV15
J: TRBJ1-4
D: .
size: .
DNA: TGTGCCACCAGCAGAGATGAGAAGCTTAATGAAAAACTGTTTTTT
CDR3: CATSRDEKLNEKLFF

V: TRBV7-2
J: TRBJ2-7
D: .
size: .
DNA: TGTGCCAGCAGCCTTGTTGGGACTCCCGACTACGAGCAGTACTTC
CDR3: CASSLVGTPDYEQYF